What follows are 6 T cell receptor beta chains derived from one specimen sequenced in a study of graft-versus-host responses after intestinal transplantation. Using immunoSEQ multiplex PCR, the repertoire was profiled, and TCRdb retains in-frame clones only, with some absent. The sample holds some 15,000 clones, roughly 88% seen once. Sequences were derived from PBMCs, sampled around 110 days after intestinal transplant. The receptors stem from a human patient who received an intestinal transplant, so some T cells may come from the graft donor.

This CDR3 reads CASSLAGRGEQFF. The CDR3 coding sequence is TGTGCCAGCAGCTTAGCAGGGAGGGGTGAGCAGTTCTTC. The chain uses TRBV7-6 and TRBJ2-1; 7 bases line up with TRBD2. The V and J ends lost 0 bases and 9 bases, in that order; junction bases with no gene match: 2. Germline CDR1 is SGHVS and CDR2 is FNYEAQ. The CDR3 is 13 residues long.

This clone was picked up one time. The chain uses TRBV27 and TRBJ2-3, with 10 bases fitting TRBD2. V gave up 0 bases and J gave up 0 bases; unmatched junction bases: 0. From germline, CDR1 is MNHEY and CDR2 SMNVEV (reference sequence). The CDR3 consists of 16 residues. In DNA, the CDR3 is TGTGCCAGCAGTTTATCGACTAGCGGGAGCACAGATACGCAGTATTTT. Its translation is CASSLSTSGSTDTQYF.

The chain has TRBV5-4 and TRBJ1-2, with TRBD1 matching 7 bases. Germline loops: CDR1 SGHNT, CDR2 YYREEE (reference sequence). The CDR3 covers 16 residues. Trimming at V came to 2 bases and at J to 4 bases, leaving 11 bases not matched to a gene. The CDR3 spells CASSFLGGHLPYGYTF. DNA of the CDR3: TGTGCCAGCAGCTTCCTAGGGGGCCACCTCCCCTATGGCTACACCTTC.

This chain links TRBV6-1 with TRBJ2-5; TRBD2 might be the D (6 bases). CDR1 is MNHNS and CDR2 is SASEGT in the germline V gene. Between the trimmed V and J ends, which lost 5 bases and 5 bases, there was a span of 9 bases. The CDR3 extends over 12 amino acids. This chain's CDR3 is CASSLARETQYF. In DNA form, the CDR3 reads TGTGCCAGCAGTCTAGCGAGGGAGACCCAGTACTTC.

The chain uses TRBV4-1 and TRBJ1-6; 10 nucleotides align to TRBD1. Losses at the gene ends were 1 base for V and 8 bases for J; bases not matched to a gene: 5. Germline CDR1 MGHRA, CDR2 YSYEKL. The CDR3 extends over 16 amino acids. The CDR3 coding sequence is TGCGCCAGCAGCCAAGGTCCGGACAGGGGGTATTCACCCCTCCACTTT. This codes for CASSQGPDRGYSPLHF.

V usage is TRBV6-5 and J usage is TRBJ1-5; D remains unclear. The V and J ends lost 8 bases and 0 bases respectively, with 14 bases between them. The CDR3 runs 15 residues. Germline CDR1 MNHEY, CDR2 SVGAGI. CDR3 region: CASGVILPSNQPQHF. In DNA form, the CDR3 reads TGTGCCAGCGGGGTTATTTTACCTAGCAATCAGCCCCAGCATTTT.